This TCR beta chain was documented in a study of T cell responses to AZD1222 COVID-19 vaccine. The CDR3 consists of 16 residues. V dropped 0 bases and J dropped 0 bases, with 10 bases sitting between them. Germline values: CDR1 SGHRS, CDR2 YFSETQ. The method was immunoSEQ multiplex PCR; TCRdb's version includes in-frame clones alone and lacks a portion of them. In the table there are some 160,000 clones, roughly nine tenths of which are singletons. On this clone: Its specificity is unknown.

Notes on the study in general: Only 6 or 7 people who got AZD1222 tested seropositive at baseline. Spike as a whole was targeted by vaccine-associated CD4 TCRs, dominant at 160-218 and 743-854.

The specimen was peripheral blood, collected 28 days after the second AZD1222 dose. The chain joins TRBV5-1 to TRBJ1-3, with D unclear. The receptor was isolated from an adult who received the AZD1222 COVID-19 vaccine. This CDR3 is CASSLDGPSSGNTIYF. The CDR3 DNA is TGCGCCAGCAGCTTGGACGGACCCAGCTCTGGAAACACCATATATTTT.